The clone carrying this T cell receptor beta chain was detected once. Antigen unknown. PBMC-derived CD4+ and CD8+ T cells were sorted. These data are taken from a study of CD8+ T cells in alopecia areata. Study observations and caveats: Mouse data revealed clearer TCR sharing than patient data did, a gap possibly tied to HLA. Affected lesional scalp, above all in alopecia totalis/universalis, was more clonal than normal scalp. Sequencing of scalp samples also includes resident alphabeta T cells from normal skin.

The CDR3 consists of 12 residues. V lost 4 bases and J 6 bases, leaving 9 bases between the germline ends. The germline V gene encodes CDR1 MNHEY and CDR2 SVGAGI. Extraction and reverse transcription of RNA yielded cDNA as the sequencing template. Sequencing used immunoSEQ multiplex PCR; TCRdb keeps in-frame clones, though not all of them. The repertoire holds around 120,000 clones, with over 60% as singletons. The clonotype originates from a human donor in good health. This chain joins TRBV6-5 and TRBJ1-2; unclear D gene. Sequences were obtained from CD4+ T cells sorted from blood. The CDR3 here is CASSSRWDGYTF. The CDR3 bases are TGTGCCAGCAGTTCCAGATGGGATGGCTACACCTTC.